The sequence of this TCR beta chain was determined in a study of T cell repertoires in cytomegalovirus infection. Study details: As its CMV epitopes, the study selected recently identified HLA-C-restricted and well-studied HLA-B-restricted targets. Findings and limits, study-wide: Predominance within the ex vivo response was attributable to HLA-C-restricted CMV-specific TCR beta clonotypes.

Concerning this clonotype itself: The antigen remains undetermined.

TCRdb itself ran the reads through MiXCR, one entry per CDR3 protein. Among hundreds of thousands of distinct CDR3 sequences, about 33% were seen once, and the ten largest hold about 20%. The sequence was obtained from a human donor in good health (CMV status not recorded). Some clones in this sample may be carry-over from other donors' samples. The specimen was cultured PBMCs, collected from culture after CMV antigen stimulation.

The CDR3 coding sequence is TGTGCCAGCAGCTTCAGGTTTTCGAACTATGGCTACACCTTC. Protein product: CASSFRFSNYGYTF. The rearrangement uses TRBV7-2 and TRBJ1-2, with no clear D. Trimming left V 3 bases short and J 2 bases short, with 10 bases between. The germline gives CDR1 SGHTA, CDR2 FQGNSA. The CDR3 has 14 amino acids.